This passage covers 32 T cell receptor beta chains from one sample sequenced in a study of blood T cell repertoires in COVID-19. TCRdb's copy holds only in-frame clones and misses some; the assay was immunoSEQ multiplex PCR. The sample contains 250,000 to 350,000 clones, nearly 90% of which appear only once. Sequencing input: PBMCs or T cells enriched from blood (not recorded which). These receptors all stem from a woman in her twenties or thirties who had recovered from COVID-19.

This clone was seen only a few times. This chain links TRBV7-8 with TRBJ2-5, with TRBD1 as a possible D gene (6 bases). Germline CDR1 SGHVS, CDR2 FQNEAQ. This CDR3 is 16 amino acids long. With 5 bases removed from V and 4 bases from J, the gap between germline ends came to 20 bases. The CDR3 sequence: CASSPERGSDRETQYF. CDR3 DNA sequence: TGTGCCAGCAGCCCCGAAAGGGGGTCGGATAGAGAGACCCAGTACTTC.

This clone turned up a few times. As DNA, the CDR3 is TGTGCCTGGAGTTACGGGAGGGATTACAATGAGCAGTTCTTC. Translation: CAWSYGRDYNEQFF. The chain employs TRBV30 and TRBJ2-1, with 8 bases matching TRBD2. The CDR3 contains 14 residues. Germline V gene data show CDR1 as GTSNPN and CDR2 as SVGIG (reference sequence). V shed 2 bases and J 4 bases; nucleotides not matched to a gene: 4. The complete variable domain, with remaining parts taken from reference TRBV30 and TRBJ2-1, reads SQTIHQWPATLVQPVGSPLSLECTVEGTSNPNLYWYRQAAGRGLQLLFYSVGIGQISSEVPQNLSASRPQDRQFILSSKKLLLSDSGFYLCAWSYGRDYNEQFFGPGTRLTVL.

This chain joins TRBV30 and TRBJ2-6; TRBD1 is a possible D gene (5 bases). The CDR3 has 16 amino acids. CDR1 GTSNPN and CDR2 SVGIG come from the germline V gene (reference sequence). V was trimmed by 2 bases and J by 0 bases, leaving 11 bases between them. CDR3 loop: CAWSKTGPSGANVLTF. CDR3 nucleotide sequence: TGTGCCTGGAGTAAAACAGGCCCCTCTGGGGCCAACGTCCTGACTTTC.

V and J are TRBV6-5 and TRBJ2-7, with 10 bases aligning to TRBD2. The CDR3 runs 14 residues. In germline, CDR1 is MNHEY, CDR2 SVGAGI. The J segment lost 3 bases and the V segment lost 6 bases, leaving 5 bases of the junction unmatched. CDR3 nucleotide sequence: TGTGCCAGCAGGTCCAGCGGGGGGGTCTACGAGCAGTACTTC. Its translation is CASRSSGGVYEQYF.

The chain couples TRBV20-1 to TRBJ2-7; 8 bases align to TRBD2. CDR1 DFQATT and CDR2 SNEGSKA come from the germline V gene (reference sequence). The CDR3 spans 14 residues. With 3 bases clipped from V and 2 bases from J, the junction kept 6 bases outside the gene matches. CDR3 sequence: CSASRSGSTYEQYF. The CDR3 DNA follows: TGCAGTGCTAGTAGAAGCGGGAGTACCTACGAGCAGTACTTC.

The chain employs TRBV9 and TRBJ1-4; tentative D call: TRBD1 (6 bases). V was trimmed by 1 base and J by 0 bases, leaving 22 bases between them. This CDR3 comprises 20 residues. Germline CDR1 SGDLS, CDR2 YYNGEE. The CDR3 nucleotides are TGTGCCAGCAGCGTATTATGGTACCGGCAGGGGAATGCAACTAATGAAAAACTGTTTTTT. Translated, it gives CASSVLWYRQGNATNEKLFF.

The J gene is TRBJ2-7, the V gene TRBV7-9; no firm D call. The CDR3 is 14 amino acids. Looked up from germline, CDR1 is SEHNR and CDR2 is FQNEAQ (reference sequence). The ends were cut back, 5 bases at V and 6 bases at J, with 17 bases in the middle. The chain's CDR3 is CASSPRRTAGEQYF. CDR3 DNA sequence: TGTGCCAGCAGCCCCAGGCGCACGGCAGGCGAGCAGTACTTC.

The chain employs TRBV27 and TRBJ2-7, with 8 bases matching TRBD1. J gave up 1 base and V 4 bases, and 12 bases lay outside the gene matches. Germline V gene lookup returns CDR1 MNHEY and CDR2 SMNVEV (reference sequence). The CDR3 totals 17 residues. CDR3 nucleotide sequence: TGTGCCAGCAGTTCAACCCTCGGGGACAGGAGGTCCTACGAGCAGTACTTC. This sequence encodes CASSSTLGDRRSYEQYF.

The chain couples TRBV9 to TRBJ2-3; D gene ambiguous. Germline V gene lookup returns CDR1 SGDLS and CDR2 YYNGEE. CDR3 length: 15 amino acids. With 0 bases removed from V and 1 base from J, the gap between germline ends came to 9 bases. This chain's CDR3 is CASSVEEYRTDTQYF. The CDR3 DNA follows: TGTGCCAGCAGCGTAGAAGAGTACCGCACAGATACGCAGTATTTT. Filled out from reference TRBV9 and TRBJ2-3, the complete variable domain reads DSGVTQTPKHLITATGQRVTLRCSPRSGDLSVYWYQQSLDQGLQFLIQYYNGEERAKGNILERFSAQQFPDLHSELNLSSLELGDSALYFCASSVEEYRTDTQYFGPGTRLTVL.

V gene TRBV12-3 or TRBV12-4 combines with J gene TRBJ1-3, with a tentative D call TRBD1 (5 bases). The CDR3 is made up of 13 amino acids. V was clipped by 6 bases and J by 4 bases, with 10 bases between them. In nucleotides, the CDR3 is TGTGCCAGCAGCGGGGGAGCCGGAAACACCATATATTTT. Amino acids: CASSGGAGNTIYF.

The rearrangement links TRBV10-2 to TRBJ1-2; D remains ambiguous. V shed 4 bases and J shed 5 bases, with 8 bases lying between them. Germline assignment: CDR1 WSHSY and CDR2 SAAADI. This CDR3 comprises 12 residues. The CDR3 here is CASSGGRYGYTF. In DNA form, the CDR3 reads TGCGCCAGCAGTGGAGGGAGGTATGGCTACACCTTC.

CDR3 bases: TGTGCCAGCAGCGCGACTAGCGGGGGGGCCTGGGAGACCCAGTACTTC. It codes for CASSATSGGAWETQYF. This chain links TRBV9 with TRBJ2-5; 14 bases match TRBD2. CDR1 is SGDLS, CDR2 YYNGEE, per germline. V lost 3 bases and J lost 5; bases outside the gene matches: 6. CDR3 length: 16 residues.

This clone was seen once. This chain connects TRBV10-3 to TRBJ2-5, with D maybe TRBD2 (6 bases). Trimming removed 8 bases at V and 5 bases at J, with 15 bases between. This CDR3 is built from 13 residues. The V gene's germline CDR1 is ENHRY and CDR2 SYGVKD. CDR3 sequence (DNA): TGTGCCATCGGGGACTTGACACGGGAGACCCAGTACTTC. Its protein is CAIGDLTRETQYF.

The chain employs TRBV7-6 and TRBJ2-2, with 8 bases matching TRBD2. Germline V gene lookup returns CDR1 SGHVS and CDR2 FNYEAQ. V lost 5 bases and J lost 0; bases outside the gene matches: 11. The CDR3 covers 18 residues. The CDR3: CASSQVTLGLANTGELFF. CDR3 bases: TGTGCCAGCAGCCAGGTGACACTGGGACTAGCGAACACCGGGGAGCTGTTTTTT. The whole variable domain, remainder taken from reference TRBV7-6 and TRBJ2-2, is GAGVSQSPRYKVTKRGQDVALRCDPISGHVSLYWYRQALGQGPEFLTYFNYEAQQDKSGLPNDRFSAERPEGSISTLTIQRTEQRDSAMYRCASSQVTLGLANTGELFFGEGSRLTVL.

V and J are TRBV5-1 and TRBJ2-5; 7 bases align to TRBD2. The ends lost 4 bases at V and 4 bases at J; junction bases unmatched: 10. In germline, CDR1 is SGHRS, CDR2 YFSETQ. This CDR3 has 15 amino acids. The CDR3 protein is CASSGPTGGVETQYF. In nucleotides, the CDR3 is TGCGCCAGCAGCGGTCCCACGGGAGGAGTAGAGACCCAGTACTTC.

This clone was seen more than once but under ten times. The CDR3 here is CASSPFEGQGRSPLHF. The CDR3 DNA is TGTGCCAGCAGCCCTTTTGAGGGACAGGGTCGATCACCCCTCCACTTT. J is TRBJ1-6 and V is TRBV7-6; TRBD1 matches 9 bases. The CDR3 loop spans 16 amino acids. Trimming cost V 5 bases and J 10 bases; bases outside gene matches: 12. The V gene's germline CDR1 is SGHVS and CDR2 FNYEAQ.

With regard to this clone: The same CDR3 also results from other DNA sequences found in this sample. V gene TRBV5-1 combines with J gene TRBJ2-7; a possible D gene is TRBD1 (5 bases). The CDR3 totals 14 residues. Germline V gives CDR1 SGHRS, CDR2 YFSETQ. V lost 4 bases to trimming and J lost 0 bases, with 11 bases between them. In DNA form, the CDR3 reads TGCGCCAGCAGCCCTCAAGGGGCCTCCTACGAGCAGTACTTC. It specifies CASSPQGASYEQYF.

The CDR3 DNA reads TGTGCCAGCAGCTTAAAGAGGGAGCGGGGCGATGACGAGCAGTACTTC. Amino acid sequence: CASSLKRERGDDEQYF. The rearrangement uses TRBV5-4 and TRBJ2-7; 7 bases are a match to TRBD2. J gave up 5 bases and V 2 bases, and 13 bases lay outside the gene matches. The CDR3 has 16 amino acids. CDR1 and CDR2 from the germline V gene are SGHNT and YYREEE (reference sequence).

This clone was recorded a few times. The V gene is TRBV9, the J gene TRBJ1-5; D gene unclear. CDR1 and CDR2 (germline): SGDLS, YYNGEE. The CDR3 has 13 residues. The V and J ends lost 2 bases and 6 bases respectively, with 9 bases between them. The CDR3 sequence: CASSVDEGQPQHF. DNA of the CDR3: TGTGCCAGCAGCGTGGACGAGGGTCAGCCCCAGCATTTT.

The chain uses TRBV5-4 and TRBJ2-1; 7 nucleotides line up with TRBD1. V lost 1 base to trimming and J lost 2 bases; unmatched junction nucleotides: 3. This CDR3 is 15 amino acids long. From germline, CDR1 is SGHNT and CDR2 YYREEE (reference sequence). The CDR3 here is CASSLLGTAYNEQFF. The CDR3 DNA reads TGTGCCAGCAGCTTGCTTGGGACAGCCTACAATGAGCAGTTCTTC.

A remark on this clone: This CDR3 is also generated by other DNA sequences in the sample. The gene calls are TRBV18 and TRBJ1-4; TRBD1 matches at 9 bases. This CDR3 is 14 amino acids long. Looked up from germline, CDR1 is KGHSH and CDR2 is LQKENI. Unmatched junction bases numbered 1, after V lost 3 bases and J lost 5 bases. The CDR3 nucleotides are TGTGCCAGCTCACCCGGACAGGGGAATGAAAAACTGTTTTTT. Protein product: CASSPGQGNEKLFF.

CDR3 protein: CATSDNLDSPTYNEQFF. CDR3 nucleotide sequence: TGTGCCACCAGTGACAACCTAGACAGCCCCACCTACAATGAGCAGTTCTTC. The V call is TRBV24-1, the J call TRBJ2-1; tentatively, D is TRBD1 (5 bases). Germline V CDR1 and CDR2: KGHDR, SFDVKD. The CDR3 is made up of 17 amino acids. Trimming pared 4 bases from V and 2 bases from J, leaving 17 bases between.

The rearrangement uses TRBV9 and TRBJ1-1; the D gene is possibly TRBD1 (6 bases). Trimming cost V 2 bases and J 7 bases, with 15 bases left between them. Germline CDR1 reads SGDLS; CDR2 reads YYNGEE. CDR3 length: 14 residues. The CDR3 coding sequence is TGTGCCAGCAGCGTCGAGAACAGGGCGAATGAAGCTTTCTTT. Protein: CASSVENRANEAFF.

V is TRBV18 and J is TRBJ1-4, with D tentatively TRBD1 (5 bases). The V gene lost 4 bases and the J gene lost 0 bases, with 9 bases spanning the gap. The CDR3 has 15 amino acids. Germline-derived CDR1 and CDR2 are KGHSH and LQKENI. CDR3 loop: CASSLDITTNEKLFF. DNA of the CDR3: TGTGCCAGCTCACTGGACATTACAACTAATGAAAAACTGTTTTTT.

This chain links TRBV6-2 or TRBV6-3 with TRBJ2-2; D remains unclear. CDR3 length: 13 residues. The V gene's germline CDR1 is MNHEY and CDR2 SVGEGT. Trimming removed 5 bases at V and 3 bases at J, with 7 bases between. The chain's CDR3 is CASSELHTGELFF. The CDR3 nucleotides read TGTGCCAGCAGTGAGCTTCACACCGGGGAGCTGTTTTTT.

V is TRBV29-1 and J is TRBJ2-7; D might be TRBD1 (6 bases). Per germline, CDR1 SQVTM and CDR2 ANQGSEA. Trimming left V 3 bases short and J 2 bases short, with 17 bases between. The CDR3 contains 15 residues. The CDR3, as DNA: TGCAGCGTTGATGGGAACAGGGCAAGTCCCTACGAGCAGTACTTC. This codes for CSVDGNRASPYEQYF.

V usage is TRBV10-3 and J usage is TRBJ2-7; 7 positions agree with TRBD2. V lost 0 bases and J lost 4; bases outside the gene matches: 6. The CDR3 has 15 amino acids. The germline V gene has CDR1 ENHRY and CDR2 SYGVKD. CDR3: CAISESRGTIYEQYF. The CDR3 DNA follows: TGTGCCATCAGTGAGTCGCGGGGGACGATTTACGAGCAGTACTTC.

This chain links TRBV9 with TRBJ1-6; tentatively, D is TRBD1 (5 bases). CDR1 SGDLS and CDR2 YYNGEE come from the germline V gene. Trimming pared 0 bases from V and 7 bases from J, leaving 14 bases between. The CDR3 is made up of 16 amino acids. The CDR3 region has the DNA TGTGCCAGCAGCGTAGAGGTTGGGGCTCGGAATTCACCCCTCCACTTT. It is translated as CASSVEVGARNSPLHF.

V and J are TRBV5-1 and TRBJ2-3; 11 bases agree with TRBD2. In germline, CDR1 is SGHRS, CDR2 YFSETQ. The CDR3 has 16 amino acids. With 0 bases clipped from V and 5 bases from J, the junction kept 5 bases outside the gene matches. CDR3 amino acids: CASSLGLTSGGDTQYF. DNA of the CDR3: TGCGCCAGCAGCTTGGGCCTCACTAGCGGGGGAGATACGCAGTATTTT.

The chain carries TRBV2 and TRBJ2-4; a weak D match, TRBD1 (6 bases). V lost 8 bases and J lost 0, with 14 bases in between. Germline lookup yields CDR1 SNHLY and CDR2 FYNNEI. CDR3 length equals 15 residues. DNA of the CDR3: TGTGCCAGCCGGGCAGGGGCTTTAGCCAAAAACATTCAGTACTTC. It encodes CASRAGALAKNIQYF. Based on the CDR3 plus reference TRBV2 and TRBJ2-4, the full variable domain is EPEVTQTPSHQVTQMGQEVILRCVPISNHLYFYWYRQILGQKVEFLVSFYNNEISEKSEIFDDQFSVERPDGSNFTLKIRSTKLEDSAMYFCASRAGALAKNIQYFGAGTRLSVL.

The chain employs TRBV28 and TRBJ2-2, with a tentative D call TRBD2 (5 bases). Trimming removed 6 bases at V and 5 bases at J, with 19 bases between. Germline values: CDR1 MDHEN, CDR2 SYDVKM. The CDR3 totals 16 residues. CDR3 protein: CASSPGPLVRTGELFF. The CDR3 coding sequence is TGTGCCAGCAGCCCTGGACCACTAGTCCGTACCGGGGAGCTGTTTTTT.

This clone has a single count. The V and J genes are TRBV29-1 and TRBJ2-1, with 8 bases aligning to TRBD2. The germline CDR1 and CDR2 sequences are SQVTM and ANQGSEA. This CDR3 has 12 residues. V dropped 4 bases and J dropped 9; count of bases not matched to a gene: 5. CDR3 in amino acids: CSVGGLDSEQFF. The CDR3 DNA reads TGCAGCGTTGGGGGACTAGATAGTGAGCAGTTCTTC.